This T cell receptor (beta chain) was observed in a study of STAT3 mutations in large granular lymphocyte leukemia. Study information: Immunosuppressive therapy was given to more than half of T-LGLL patients. Points from the study as a whole: In about 30% of the 18 patients, new TCR clonotypes emerged after therapy. In T-cell large granular lymphocyte leukemia, about half of patients showed multiple immunodominant subclonotypes. Clonal expansion was inferred from other time points because no sample existed at each clone's first appearance.

Worth noting for this clone: Its antigen remains unidentified.

V gave up 4 bases and J gave up 8 bases, with 20 bases separating them. CDR3 length equals 16 residues. The germline V gene has CDR1 LGHNA and CDR2 YNFKEQ. The method was immunoSEQ multiplex PCR; TCRdb's version includes in-frame clones alone and lacks a portion of them. The data contain 35,000 to 50,000 clones, roughly 77% of them singletons. The receptor was isolated from a human donor with T large granular lymphocyte leukemia. Some clones in this sample may be carry-over from other donors' samples. Sequenced input: PBMCs. The V call is TRBV4-2, the J call TRBJ1-4, with D unresolved. This chain's CDR3 is CASSPSRPGDGEKLFF. DNA for the CDR3: TGTGCCAGCAGCCCTAGCCGACCCGGGGATGGCGAAAAACTGTTTTTT.